Below, 27 T cell receptor beta chains from the same sample are listed, as sequenced in a study of beta chain features in type 1 diabetes. TCRB transcripts that were expressed got sequenced, as all of the isolated RNA had been reverse transcribed. This table comes from immunoSEQ multiplex PCR, and its TCRdb copy is limited to in-frame clones, with some not included. The data show 900,000 or so clones, about a sixth seen once. What was sequenced was naive CD4+ T cells from blood. These receptors were obtained from a young woman in good health.

The chain has TRBV7-9 and TRBJ2-7; 11 nucleotides match TRBD2. The CDR3 is made up of 15 amino acids. From germline, CDR1 is SEHNR and CDR2 FQNEAQ (reference sequence). After removal of 4 bases from V and 2 bases from J, the junction contained 4 bases not matched to a gene. The CDR3 loop reads CASSSRLAGPYEQYF. The CDR3 DNA sequence: TGTGCCAGCAGCTCCAGACTAGCGGGGCCCTACGAGCAGTACTTC.

This clone was recorded a few times. This chain connects TRBV7-3 to TRBJ2-1; D not certain. This CDR3 is 16 amino acids long. Germline V gene sequence: CDR1 SGHTA, CDR2 FQGTGA. V dropped 1 base and J dropped 8 bases, with 18 bases sitting between them. In DNA, the CDR3 is TGTGCCAGCAGCTTAAGCGGCCCTGAACGTTCCCATGAGCAGTTCTTC. Protein product: CASSLSGPERSHEQFF. Full variable domain (missing parts from reference TRBV7-3 and TRBJ2-1): GAGVSQTPSNKVTEKGKYVELRCDPISGHTALYWYRQSLGQGPEFLIYFQGTGAADDSGLPNDRFFAVRPEGSVSTLKIQRTERGDSAVYLCASSLSGPERSHEQFFGPGTRLTVL.

This clone was detected only a few times. Other nucleotide sequences from this sample produce the same CDR3. This sequence joins TRBV28 and TRBJ2-7; D perhaps matches TRBD1 (5 bases). This CDR3 region has 12 residues. Germline V CDR1 and CDR2: MDHEN, SYDVKM. Trimming left V 5 bases short and J 3 bases short, with 8 bases between. DNA of the CDR3: TGTGCCAGCAGTCTTACAGGCTACGAGCAGTACTTC. Its translation is CASSLTGYEQYF.

This clone occurred once. The chain recombines TRBV11-2 with TRBJ2-5; tentatively, D is TRBD1 or TRBD2 (5 bases each). CDR1 is SGHAT, CDR2 FQNNGV, per germline. This CDR3 comprises 12 residues. The V gene lost 3 bases and the J gene lost 9 bases, with 11 bases spanning the gap. The CDR3 DNA follows: TGTGCCAGCAGCTTTCTTGGGGGAGCCCAGTACTTC. Translation gives CASSFLGGAQYF. The whole variable domain, remainder taken from reference TRBV11-2 and TRBJ2-5, is EAGVAQSPRYKIIEKRQSVAFWCNPISGHATLYWYQQILGQGPKLLIQFQNNGVVDDSQLPKDRFSAERLKGVDSTLKIQPAKLEDSAVYLCASSFLGGAQYFGPGTRLLVL.

This clone has a handful of counts. V gene TRBV7-3 combines with J gene TRBJ2-2; D may be TRBD1 (7 bases). Trimming removed 2 bases from V and 2 bases from J, with 12 bases in between. This CDR3 contains 16 residues. Per the germline V gene, CDR1 is SGHTA and CDR2 is FQGTGA. The CDR3 DNA reads TGTGCCAGCAGCTTAGGGGGGACAGCTAACACCGGGGAGCTGTTTTTT. Protein sequence: CASSLGGTANTGELFF.

CDR3 DNA: TGTGCCAGCAGCTTATGGGACAGGATAGGAGCCTATGGCTACACCTTC. Translation: CASSLWDRIGAYGYTF. The chain couples TRBV7-9 to TRBJ1-2; 8 nucleotides agree with TRBD1. Losses at the gene ends were 2 bases for V and 4 bases for J; bases not matched to a gene: 9. The CDR3 loop spans 16 amino acids. Germline CDR1 SEHNR, CDR2 FQNEAQ (reference sequence).

This clone occurred a few times. The chain recombines TRBV28 with TRBJ2-7, with TRBD2 matching over 10 bases. The CDR3 is made up of 14 amino acids. Unmatched junction bases numbered 8, after V lost 5 bases and J lost 7 bases. Germline V CDR1 and CDR2: MDHEN, SYDVKM. CDR3 loop: CASSQAGGPGEQYF. The CDR3, as DNA: TGTGCCAGCAGTCAAGCGGGAGGGCCAGGTGAGCAGTACTTC.

The chain uses TRBV5-4 and TRBJ2-3; D not resolved. The CDR3 extends over 13 amino acids. The ends were cut back, 0 bases at V and 6 bases at J, with 8 bases in the middle. Per germline, CDR1 SGHNT and CDR2 YYREEE (reference sequence). The CDR3 sequence is CASSLAKGDTQYF. CDR3 nucleotide sequence: TGTGCCAGCAGCTTGGCCAAGGGCGATACGCAGTATTTT.

A few counts support this clone. J is TRBJ2-1 and V is TRBV11-1; 10 bases line up with TRBD2. The CDR3 sequence is 17 residues long. Germline V gene data show CDR1 as SGHAT and CDR2 as FQDESV (reference sequence). V lost 0 bases and J lost 4; bases outside the gene matches: 6. Written as DNA, the CDR3 is TGTGCCAGCAGCTTAGCACCTATAGCGGGAGGTTACAATGAGCAGTTCTTC. Protein: CASSLAPIAGGYNEQFF.

V usage is TRBV11-3 and J usage is TRBJ2-1; D remains ambiguous. Per germline, CDR1 SGHNT and CDR2 YENEEA. V lost 0 bases, J lost 5 bases, and 5 bases lay in between. The CDR3 consists of 13 residues. CDR3 DNA: TGTGCCAGCAGCTTAGAACCGAACAATGAGCAGTTCTTC. This encodes CASSLEPNNEQFF.

The V call is TRBV29-1, the J call TRBJ2-7; tentatively, D is TRBD1 (6 bases). Trimming took off 5 bases at V and 6 bases at J, with 23 bases between the two ends. Germline loops: CDR1 SQVTM, CDR2 ANQGSEA. This CDR3 contains 15 residues. The CDR3 region has the DNA TGCAGCGTTACCCCCCCCATGGGGGCGCTGGGCGAGCAGTACTTC. Its protein product is CSVTPPMGALGEQYF.

This chain links TRBV11-3 with TRBJ2-3, with D possibly TRBD2 on 5 matching bases. The CDR3 length is 13 residues. Per germline, CDR1 SGHNT and CDR2 YENEEA. The V and J ends lost 3 bases and 8 bases respectively, with 12 bases between them. DNA for the CDR3: TGTGCCAGCAGCTTTGGGTTGGCGGGTACGCAGTATTTT. Translating it yields CASSFGLAGTQYF.

V usage is TRBV19 and J usage is TRBJ2-3; the match to TRBD2 covers 8 bases. CDR3 length: 17 residues. Germline values: CDR1 LNHDA, CDR2 SQIVND (reference sequence). Trimming took 5 bases from V and 4 from J; bases not matched to a gene: 14. CDR3 protein: CASSPRGSGRWADTQYF. The CDR3 nucleotides are TGTGCCAGTAGTCCTCGGGGAAGCGGGAGATGGGCAGATACGCAGTATTTT.

This chain links TRBV28 with TRBJ2-7; D is ambiguous. CDR1 is MDHEN and CDR2 is SYDVKM in the germline V gene. V lost 4 bases to trimming and J lost 6 bases, with 13 bases between them. The CDR3 is made up of 13 amino acids. This CDR3 is CASSYSGTLEQYF. The CDR3 coding sequence is TGTGCCAGCAGTTACTCGGGCACGCTCGAGCAGTACTTC.

The CDR3 sequence is CASSLDGAGETQYF. Here the CDR3 DNA reads TGTGCCAGCAGCTTAGATGGGGCTGGGGAGACCCAGTACTTC. The gene calls are TRBV11-1 and TRBJ2-5, with D tentatively TRBD1 (5 bases). The CDR3 is made up of 14 amino acids. Germline-derived CDR1 and CDR2 are SGHAT and FQDESV (reference sequence). The V end lost 1 base, the J end lost 5 bases, and 11 bases lay between the germline ends.

This clone was seen only a few times. V gene TRBV11-2 combines with J gene TRBJ2-7; D gene ambiguous. V was clipped by 1 base and J by 6 bases, with 10 bases between them. The CDR3 length is 13 residues. Germline CDR1 is SGHAT and CDR2 is FQNNGV. CDR3 protein: CASSLVGGVEQYF. The CDR3 coding sequence is TGTGCCAGCAGCTTAGTAGGTGGTGTCGAGCAGTACTTC.

This clone has only a few counts. The chain carries TRBV7-9 and TRBJ2-3; D perhaps matches TRBD2 (6 bases). This CDR3 contains 16 residues. Between the trimmed V and J ends, which lost 6 bases and 2 bases, there was a span of 18 bases. Germline V gene lookup returns CDR1 SEHNR and CDR2 FQNEAQ (reference sequence). The CDR3 loop reads CASRRWLARFTDTQYF. The CDR3 region has the DNA TGTGCCAGCAGGAGGTGGCTAGCGCGTTTCACAGATACGCAGTATTTT.

This clone was counted a few times. The rearrangement links TRBV2 to TRBJ2-3, with 7 nucleotides matching TRBD1. The V and J ends lost 8 bases and 1 base, in that order; junction bases with no gene match: 3. The CDR3 is made up of 13 amino acids. Germline CDR1 is SNHLY and CDR2 is FYNNEI. The CDR3 sequence is CASGGQGTDTQYF. The CDR3, as DNA: TGTGCCAGCGGAGGACAGGGCACAGATACGCAGTATTTT.

The chain has TRBV15 and TRBJ2-5, with D tentatively TRBD2 (5 bases). Germline CDR1 LNHNV, CDR2 YYDKDF (reference sequence). This CDR3 spans 14 amino acids. V lost 2 bases to trimming and J lost 2 bases, with 9 bases between them. In DNA form, the CDR3 reads TGTGCCACCAGCAGACTGGGAGTACAAGAGACCCAGTACTTC. Translated, it gives CATSRLGVQETQYF.

The table lists this clone with a few counts. The chain links TRBV4-3 to TRBJ2-4; 7 nucleotides agree with TRBD1. The CDR3 is made up of 19 amino acids. J lost 0 bases, V lost 1 base, and 12 bases had no gene match. CDR1 and CDR2 from the germline V gene are LGHNA and YSLEER. In DNA form, the CDR3 reads TGCGCCAGCAGCCAAGCGACAGGGAATGGCCTCGTAGCCAAAAACATTCAGTACTTC. Protein product: CASSQATGNGLVAKNIQYF.

In this sample, this clone turned up a few times. The chain joins TRBV13 to TRBJ2-3; TRBD2 aligns across 11 bases. CDR1 is PRHDT, CDR2 FYEKMQ, per germline (reference sequence). After removal of 5 bases from V and 14 bases from J, the junction contained 6 bases not matched to a gene. The CDR3 is 12 amino acids. In DNA, the CDR3 is TGTGCCAGCAGCGAGGGACTAGCGGAACCGTATTTT. It is translated as CASSEGLAEPYF.

The gene calls are TRBV4-3 and TRBJ2-7, with a possible D match to TRBD2 (6 bases). The CDR3 has 14 residues. The V and J ends lost 1 base and 2 bases respectively, with 9 bases between them. CDR1 is LGHNA, CDR2 YSLEER, per germline. The CDR3 loop is CASSQGRETYEQYF. CDR3 coding DNA: TGCGCCAGCAGCCAAGGTCGGGAGACCTACGAGCAGTACTTC.

In its sample, this clone was seen a few times. The chain has TRBV21-1 and TRBJ1-4. TRBV21-1 has pseudogene status. The CDR3 runs to 13 residues. Here the CDR3 reads CASKRGNEEKLFF. The CDR3 DNA sequence: TGTGCCAGCAAACGAGGGAATGAAGAAAAACTGTTTTTT.

This chain joins TRBV5-1 and TRBJ2-1, with 7 nucleotides matching TRBD1. The germline gives CDR1 SGHRS, CDR2 YFSETQ. Germline trimming cut 3 bases from V and 2 bases from J; bases unmatched to any gene: 5. The CDR3 has 15 residues. The chain's CDR3 is CASSSGTVTYNEQFF. CDR3 in DNA: TGCGCCAGCAGCTCCGGGACAGTGACCTACAATGAGCAGTTCTTC. The variable domain in full, with the rest retrieved from reference TRBV5-1 and TRBJ2-1, is KAGVTQTPRYLIKTRGQQVTLSCSPISGHRSVSWYQQTPGQGLQFLFEYFSETQRNKGNFPGRFSGRQFSNSRSEMNVSTLELGDSALYLCASSSGTVTYNEQFFGPGTRLTVL.

In this sample, this clone turned up a few times. The chain uses TRBV7-9 and TRBJ2-3; TRBD2 is a possible D gene (6 bases). Germline CDR1 reads SEHNR; CDR2 reads FQNEAQ (reference sequence). Trimming pared 1 base from V and 6 bases from J, leaving 14 bases between. CDR3 length equals 15 residues. The CDR3 nucleotides read TGTGCCAGCAGCTTAGAGTACGGGAGCGGGGATACGCAGTATTTT. The encoded protein is CASSLEYGSGDTQYF.

The chain recombines TRBV28 with TRBJ1-2; D ambiguous. Germline V gene lookup returns CDR1 MDHEN and CDR2 SYDVKM. The V and J ends lost 4 bases and 5 bases respectively, with 5 bases between them. This CDR3 contains 11 residues. This CDR3 reads CASSSLYGYTF. The CDR3, as DNA: TGTGCCAGCAGTTCCTTGTATGGCTACACCTTC.

This clone was seen more than once but under ten times. This same CDR3 is encoded by further DNA sequences in the sample. The gene calls are TRBV7-9 and TRBJ2-5; 7 nucleotides align to TRBD1. CDR1 and CDR2 (germline): SEHNR, FQNEAQ (reference sequence). This CDR3 has 15 residues. J was trimmed by 1 base and V by 1 base; bases with no gene match: 3. CDR3 sequence: CASSLGAGGQETQYF. The CDR3 DNA reads as TGTGCCAGCAGCTTAGGGGCAGGGGGCCAAGAGACCCAGTACTTC.